This TCR beta chain was sequenced in a study of T cell clones after liver transplantation. On the study more broadly: Subjects received no induction therapy and standard immunosuppression until randomization at 12-24 months post-transplant. Notes on the study in general: In most of the 8 subjects, circulating graft-donor-reactive CD4 TCRbeta sequences fell significantly after transplant.

The data were produced by immunoSEQ multiplex PCR, yet TCRdb's version contains in-frame clones alone and is incomplete. The sample shows 68,000 or so clones, 85% to 95% of them seen only once. A note on this clone: Its specificity is unknown.

The clonotype comes from a human patient who received a liver transplant. Some T cells may be graft donor cells. The sample here was CD4+ T cells from blood, taken around 25 months after liver transplant.

The DNA of the CDR3 is TGTGCCAGCACCGCTAGCGGGAGGTCTGACTCCTACGAGCAGTACTTC. Encoded protein: CASTASGRSDSYEQYF. The chain combines TRBV28 with TRBJ2-7, with 11 bases identical to TRBD2. This CDR3 region has 16 residues. V shed 7 bases and J 0 bases; nucleotides not matched to a gene: 8. Per germline, CDR1 MDHEN and CDR2 SYDVKM.